This T cell receptor (beta chain) stems from a study of neoadjuvant nivolumab and ipilimumab in lung cancer. Background on the study: Nivolumab 3 mg/kg was given days 1, 15 and 29, plus ipilimumab 1 mg/kg day 1 in combination.

With respect to this clone: Its antigen is not identified.

This CDR3 spans 11 amino acids. Germline V gene lookup returns CDR1 MNHEY and CDR2 SMNVEV (reference sequence). The germline V and J ends were trimmed by 8 bases and 10 bases, with 13 bases remaining between them. Repertoires were generated with immunoSEQ multiplex PCR, while TCRdb's copy carries only in-frame clones and drops some. The table records 25,000 to 30,000 clones, 75% to 90% of them present only once. Study-wide results and limits: TCR clonality did not significantly correlate with pathologic tumor regression.

Here the sequenced sample was peripheral blood, taken before neoadjuvant nivolumab, alone or with ipilimumab. The receptor comes from an adult with non-small cell lung cancer. This sequence joins TRBV27 and TRBJ2-3; weak D call: TRBD2 (6 bases). CDR3 DNA sequence: TGTGCCAGCCTCTGGAGGGGAGCGCAGTATTTT. Residues: CASLWRGAQYF.